The 30 T cell receptor beta chains given below trace back to one sample, sequenced in a study of T-cell memory formation after mild COVID-19. TCRdb re-derived calls from the 5' RACE reads in MiXCR, one entry per CDR3 protein. Of 100,000 to 150,000 distinct CDR3 sequences listed, 5% to 6.5% are singletons. The material sequenced was PBMCs or a T cell subset sorted from them (not recorded which). The receptors originated from an adult woman who had mild COVID-19 (a few samples of this study predate the infection). Cell type and time point are not known.

The gene calls are TRBV15 and TRBJ2-3, with D maybe TRBD1 (5 bases). CDR3 size: 16 residues. Germline CDR1 reads LNHNV; CDR2 reads YYDKDF (reference sequence). Trimming stripped 5 bases from V and 6 bases from J, with 21 bases between. The CDR3 DNA is TGTGCCACCAGCCGCCAGACAGACGTCCTAGGGGATACGCAGTATTTT. This sequence encodes CATSRQTDVLGDTQYF.

This clonotype was seen more than once but under ten times. V usage is TRBV24-1 and J usage is TRBJ2-2; TRBD1 is a possible D gene (6 bases). CDR1 KGHDR and CDR2 SFDVKD come from the germline V gene. V lost 7 bases to trimming and J lost 5 bases, with 10 bases between them. The CDR3 runs 13 residues. The CDR3 is CATRDRRTGELFF. The DNA for the CDR3 is TGTGCCACCAGAGACAGGAGGACCGGGGAGCTGTTTTTT.

The V call is TRBV30, the J call TRBJ1-1, with no clear D. This CDR3 contains 12 residues. V was cut by 4 bases and J by 3 bases, with 9 bases left in between. CDR1 and CDR2 from the germline V gene are GTSNPN and SVGIG (reference sequence). The CDR3 loop is CAWNLYYTEAFF. The CDR3 DNA reads TGTGCCTGGAACTTGTACTACACTGAAGCTTTCTTT.

The table lists this clonotype with a few counts. This chain links TRBV11-2 with TRBJ2-5; 15 nucleotides agree with TRBD2. V shed 5 bases and J 3 bases; nucleotides not matched to a gene: 7. The CDR3 totals 17 residues. CDR1 SGHAT and CDR2 FQNNGV come from the germline V gene. CDR3 DNA: TGTGCCAGCAGCGCAGGACTAGCGGGGGGGAGGAAAGAGACCCAGTACTTC. This codes for CASSAGLAGGRKETQYF.

V gene TRBV29-1 combines with J gene TRBJ1-3; D ambiguous. The germline V gene has CDR1 SQVTM and CDR2 ANQGSEA. V lost 7 bases and J lost 3, with 10 bases in between. This CDR3 has 12 residues. The CDR3 region is CSAWEGGNTIYF. The DNA for the CDR3 is TGCAGCGCCTGGGAGGGTGGAAACACCATATATTTT.

The V call is TRBV15, the J call TRBJ1-3; D remains ambiguous. This CDR3 spans 11 amino acids. Trimming took off 4 bases at V and 5 bases at J, with 3 bases between the two ends. Germline CDR1 and CDR2: LNHNV and YYDKDF (reference sequence). CDR3 sequence reads: CATSNRNTIYF. The CDR3 region has the DNA TGTGCCACCAGCAACAGAAACACCATATATTTT.

The CDR3 reads CASSPRSTGTSNEQYF. Here the CDR3 DNA reads TGTGCCAGCAGTCCTCGGTCTACCGGGACTAGTAACGAGCAGTACTTC. V and J are TRBV6-6 and TRBJ2-7; TRBD2 agrees at 8 bases. Trimming removed 5 bases from V and 5 bases from J; junction bases left unmatched: 14. Germline CDR1 and CDR2: MNHNY and SVGAGI (reference sequence). The CDR3 contains 16 residues.

This clonotype was counted ten times or more. The rearrangement joins TRBV23-1 to TRBJ2-5; 8 bases are shared with TRBD1. TRBV23-1 is labeled an ORF, and its function is uncertain. V lost 2 bases to trimming and J lost 3 bases; unmatched junction nucleotides: 8. The CDR3 runs to 16 residues. DNA of the CDR3: TGCGCCAGCAGTCAACTCTCCGGACAGGGAAAAGAGACCCAGTACTTC. It is translated as CASSQLSGQGKETQYF.

The chain is built from TRBV19 and TRBJ2-6, with D tentatively TRBD1 (6 bases). Trimming stripped 3 bases from V and 4 bases from J, with 13 bases between. CDR3 length: 16 amino acids. Germline values: CDR1 LNHDA, CDR2 SQIVND (reference sequence). CDR3 nucleotide sequence: TGTGCCAGTAGTATCCTCACAGGGTCCGGGGCCAACGTCCTGACTTTC. Its translation: CASSILTGSGANVLTF. Filled out from reference TRBV19 and TRBJ2-6, the complete variable domain reads DGGITQSPKYLFRKEGQNVTLSCEQNLNHDAMYWYRQDPGQGLRLIYYSQIVNDFQKGDIAEGYSVSREKKESFPLTVTSAQKNPTAFYLCASSILTGSGANVLTFGAGSRLTVL.

The chain is built from TRBV18 and TRBJ1-6, with D possibly matching TRBD1 (6 bases). Germline V gene sequence: CDR1 KGHSH, CDR2 LQKENI. This CDR3 contains 14 residues. The V and J ends lost 2 bases and 9 bases respectively, with 11 bases between them. The CDR3 DNA is TGTGCCAGCTCACCATCCGGGGGCGTTTCACCCCTCCACTTT. The encoded protein is CASSPSGGVSPLHF.

V and J are TRBV6-2 or TRBV6-3 and TRBJ1-2; D gene uncertain. The germline V gene has CDR1 MNHEY and CDR2 SVGEGT. The CDR3 length is 11 residues. Deletions cut 4 bases from V and 5 bases from J, with 5 bases between. The CDR3 bases are TGTGCCAGCAGTTTTGGATATGGCTACACCTTC. Encoded protein: CASSFGYGYTF.

This clonotype appeared many times. V is TRBV9 and J is TRBJ1-5; possibly TRBD1 for D (5 bases). Germline V gene lookup returns CDR1 SGDLS and CDR2 YYNGEE. Trimming cost V 3 bases and J 9 bases, with 16 bases left between them. CDR3 length: 14 amino acids. This chain's CDR3 is CASSAGPLSGPQHF. The CDR3 nucleotides are TGTGCCAGCAGCGCGGGACCACTAAGCGGGCCCCAGCATTTT.

V and J are TRBV12-3 or TRBV12-4 and TRBJ2-1; tentatively, D is TRBD2 (6 bases). The ends were cut back, 1 base at V and 11 bases at J, with 12 bases in the middle. The CDR3 runs to 13 residues. The CDR3 coding sequence is TGTGCCAGCAGTTTAGACCGGGACTCTAAGCAGTTCTTC. Encoded protein: CASSLDRDSKQFF.

This clonotype was observed many times. The genes are TRBV4-1 and TRBJ2-5; 9 positions agree with TRBD1. Germline V gives CDR1 MGHRA, CDR2 YSYEKL. With V trimmed by 3 bases and J by 2 bases, 4 bases remained unmatched. The CDR3 consists of 15 residues. The CDR3 sequence is CASSHAGTGQETQYF. CDR3 sequence (DNA): TGCGCCAGCAGCCATGCAGGGACAGGGCAAGAGACCCAGTACTTC.

This clonotype came up a few times. This chain connects TRBV5-1 to TRBJ2-5; maybe TRBD1 (6 bases). Looked up from germline, CDR1 is SGHRS and CDR2 is YFSETQ. This CDR3 has 15 residues. V was clipped by 4 bases and J by 5 bases, with 18 bases between them. The CDR3 DNA sequence: TGCGCCAGCAGCGCCCCGGTGGGGGCGACGGAGACCCAGTACTTC. It codes for CASSAPVGATETQYF.

This chain connects TRBV20-1 to TRBJ2-5, with D perhaps TRBD1 or TRBD2 (5 bases each). CDR1 is DFQATT, CDR2 SNEGSKA, per germline (reference sequence). The V end was cut by 5 bases, the J end by 5 bases, with 21 bases between. The CDR3 has 15 residues. CDR3 sequence: CSAVPGTEGWETQYF. As DNA, the CDR3 is TGCAGTGCTGTACCGGGGACGGAAGGGTGGGAGACCCAGTACTTC.

The gene calls are TRBV7-9 and TRBJ2-2; weak D call: TRBD2 (5 bases). Germline loops: CDR1 SEHNR, CDR2 FQNEAQ (reference sequence). The CDR3 spans 15 residues. V was pared by 1 base and J by 6 bases, with 12 bases between. The CDR3 bases are TGTGCCAGCAGCTTAGTGGCAGGAGGACCCGGGGAGCTGTTTTTT. Translated: CASSLVAGGPGELFF. Combining the CDR3 with reference TRBV7-9 and TRBJ2-2 gives the whole variable domain DTGVSQNPRHKITKRGQNVTFRCDPISEHNRLYWYRQTLGQGPEFLTYFQNEAQLEKSRLLSDRFSAERPKGSFSTLEIQRTEQGDSAMYLCASSLVAGGPGELFFGEGSRLTVL.

This clonotype has at least ten counts. The chain combines TRBV5-5 with TRBJ2-7; D is possibly TRBD1 (6 bases). The CDR3 extends over 17 amino acids. V lost 0 bases, J lost 0 bases, and 16 bases lay in between. Germline values: CDR1 SGHKS, CDR2 YYEKEE (reference sequence). The CDR3 region has the DNA TGTGCCAGCAGCTTGGCCCCCCGGTCGGACAGCTCCTACGAGCAGTACTTC. It yields the protein CASSLAPRSDSSYEQYF.

This clonotype was detected only a few times. Because the CDR3's place on the DNA is in doubt, the DNA is left out and the CDR3 is given as listed by TCRdb. CDR3 region: CASSSGQGAGVSTDTQYF. The chain recombines TRBV12-3 or TRBV12-4 with TRBJ2-3; the table assigns TRBD1, which was not confirmed against the DNA. The CDR3 length equals 18 residues, ends included.

This clonotype has more than one count but fewer than ten. The chain couples TRBV20-1 to TRBJ2-1; tentative D call: TRBD2 (7 bases). V was pared by 6 bases and J by 7 bases, with 25 bases between. The CDR3 is made up of 16 amino acids. Germline-derived CDR1 and CDR2 are DFQATT and SNEGSKA (reference sequence). This CDR3 is CSATRGAGALENEQFF. The CDR3 DNA is TGCAGTGCCACGAGGGGGGCGGGAGCTTTAGAGAATGAGCAGTTCTTC.

In its sample, this clonotype was seen many times. V usage is TRBV6-2 or TRBV6-3 and J usage is TRBJ2-2; no definite D call. The CDR3 extends over 22 amino acids. Germline V lookup: CDR1 MNHEY, CDR2 SVGEGT. V was clipped by 2 bases and J by 2 bases, with 30 bases between them. The CDR3 DNA reads TGTGCCAGCAGTTACCTGCTGGAATTTTGGGTTGCAGTTCCCACAAACACCGGGGAGCTGTTTTTT. Amino acids: CASSYLLEFWVAVPTNTGELFF.

This clonotype was counted many times. V and J are TRBV3-1 and TRBJ2-2, with 8 bases fitting TRBD2. CDR3 length: 15 amino acids. The germline V gene encodes CDR1 LGHDT and CDR2 YNNKEL (reference sequence). J gave up 6 bases and V 4 bases, and 7 bases lay outside the gene matches. CDR3 DNA sequence: TGTGCCAGCAGCCCGACTAGCGCCCTTGCCGGGGAGCTGTTTTTT. Protein: CASSPTSALAGELFF.

The CDR3 nucleotides read TGCGCCAGCAGCTTGGCCTCATGGGACACTGAAGCTTTCTTT. Residues: CASSLASWDTEAFF. This sequence joins TRBV5-1 and TRBJ1-1; D remains unclear. Germline assignment: CDR1 SGHRS and CDR2 YFSETQ. This CDR3 spans 14 amino acids. Trimming removed 0 bases at V and 3 bases at J, with 9 bases between.

The chain joins TRBV18 to TRBJ1-5; TRBD1 aligns across 7 bases. CDR3 length: 15 residues. Looked up from germline, CDR1 is KGHSH and CDR2 is LQKENI. Trimming cost V 5 bases and J 1 base; bases outside gene matches: 5. This chain's CDR3 is CASSATGDSNQPQHF. The CDR3 region has the DNA TGTGCCAGCTCAGCCACAGGGGACAGCAATCAGCCCCAGCATTTT.

The chain couples TRBV5-1 to TRBJ2-1, with a tentative D call TRBD1 (6 bases). CDR1 SGHRS and CDR2 YFSETQ come from the germline V gene. The V end was cut by 4 bases, the J end by 5 bases, with 13 bases between. The length of the CDR3 is 14 residues. The CDR3 region has the DNA TGCGCCAGCAGCCGGATGGACAGTAACAATGAGCAGTTCTTC. The encoded protein is CASSRMDSNNEQFF.

The rearrangement joins TRBV7-2 to TRBJ2-7, with unresolved D. There are 13 residues in the CDR3. V lost 2 bases and J lost 4, with 9 bases in between. Germline-derived CDR1 and CDR2 are SGHTA and FQGNSA. The CDR3 DNA reads TGTGCCAGCAGCTTAAACAAGGGTTACGAGCAGTACTTC. The encoded protein is CASSLNKGYEQYF.

The sample holds one count of this clonotype. A read error is possible here, since a much larger clone lies one base away. The genes are TRBV12-3 or TRBV12-4 and TRBJ2-5; D remains unclear. The CDR3 covers 14 residues. Trimming took 7 bases from V and 4 from J, leaving 16 bases between them. DNA of the CDR3: TGTGCCAGCATCTTAGGAGTGAGCAGAGAGACCCAGTACTTC. This codes for CASILGVSRETQYF.

The chain carries TRBV9 and TRBJ2-1, with 7 bases matching TRBD2. Trimming at V came to 3 bases and at J to 3 bases, leaving 9 bases not matched to a gene. The CDR3 runs 16 residues. Germline CDR1 SGDLS, CDR2 YYNGEE. CDR3 DNA sequence: TGTGCCAGCAGCGCCTATGCGGGAGCGGTCTACAATGAGCAGTTCTTC. It yields the protein CASSAYAGAVYNEQFF.

This clonotype was counted between two and nine times. The genes are TRBV20-1 and TRBJ2-3; TRBD2 matches at 7 bases. Germline CDR1 DFQATT, CDR2 SNEGSKA (reference sequence). This CDR3 has 12 amino acids. Germline trimming cut 4 bases from V and 8 bases from J; bases unmatched to any gene: 6. The CDR3 sequence: CSATLTSTTQYF. The CDR3 bases are TGCAGTGCTACTCTGACTAGCACTACGCAGTATTTT.

This chain uses TRBV18 with TRBJ2-3, with TRBD1 matching 7 bases. This CDR3 has 15 residues. CDR1 is KGHSH, CDR2 LQKENI, per germline. V shed 6 bases, J shed 4 bases, and the junction held 10 bases outside the gene matches. The CDR3 DNA sequence: TGTGCCAGCTCGTCGTCCCCGACAGGGTCAGATACGCAGTATTTT. This sequence encodes CASSSSPTGSDTQYF.